One T cell receptor (beta chain) is described in this entry. Authors' analysis steps: Reference gene primer amplification yielded estimated nucleated cell counts. Produced via immunoSEQ multiplex PCR; TCRdb's table is partial and in-frame only. The V and J calls and clone size are taken from that table; D and trimming were inferred from the DNA. The sample shows 65,000 to 95,000 clones, 75% to 90% of them seen only once. CDR3 length: 18 amino acids. Germline V gene sequence: CDR1 LGHNA, CDR2 YNFKEQ. V was trimmed by 3 bases and J by 3 bases, leaving 18 bases between them. This sample stems from a study of blood T cell repertoires in COVID-19. Study-wide context: Specimens from acute and convalescent COVID-19 originated in the United States, Italy and Spain. T cells, B-cell-depleted T cells, or PBMCs supplied cDNA or gDNA.

The sample comprised peripheral blood. This rearrangement joins TRBV4-2 to TRBJ1-6, with D perhaps TRBD1 (6 bases). The receptor's source is a man in his 70s with active or convalescent COVID-19. CDR3 protein: CASSHAPTGGRYNSPLHF. CDR3 sequence (DNA): TGTGCCAGCAGCCATGCCCCGACAGGCGGCCGCTATAATTCACCCCTCCACTTT.